Below are 3 T cell receptor beta chains sequenced from a single sample in a study of shared clonotypes between healthy human individuals. Positive CCR7 selection of CD45RO-negative cells yielded the naive CD8 cells, and terminally differentiated effector memory CD45RA+ cells were excluded. TCRdb's copy holds only in-frame clones and misses some; the assay was immunoSEQ multiplex PCR. Here the sample spans about 2.2 million clones, 85% to 95% being singletons. Sample: naive CD8+ T cells from PBMCs. All receptors derive from a man younger than 35 in good health. Some clones in this sample may be carry-over from other donors' samples.

V is TRBV7-6 and J is TRBJ2-5; tentative D call: TRBD1 (6 bases). V lost 5 bases to trimming and J lost 0 bases, with 10 bases between them. This CDR3 comprises 14 residues. Germline values: CDR1 SGHVS, CDR2 FNYEAQ. DNA of the CDR3: TGTGCCAGCAGCGGCCGGGACAACCAAGAGACCCAGTACTTC. Translation: CASSGRDNQETQYF.

The J gene is TRBJ2-3, the V gene TRBV9; TRBD2 matches 9 bases. Germline assignment: CDR1 SGDLS and CDR2 YYNGEE. This CDR3 is 16 amino acids long. The V and J ends lost 3 bases and 1 base, in that order; junction bases with no gene match: 6. The CDR3 DNA is TGTGCCAGCAGCGCGCGGGAGGGGTTCGGCACAGATACGCAGTATTTT. Translating it yields CASSAREGFGTDTQYF. Full variable domain (outside the CDR3, taken from reference TRBV9 and TRBJ2-3): DSGVTQTPKHLITATGQRVTLRCSPRSGDLSVYWYQQSLDQGLQFLIQYYNGEERAKGNILERFSAQQFPDLHSELNLSSLELGDSALYFCASSAREGFGTDTQYFGPGTRLTVL.

The chain combines TRBV27 with TRBJ2-1; 12 nucleotides agree with TRBD2. CDR1 is MNHEY, CDR2 SMNVEV, per germline (reference sequence). This CDR3 comprises 18 residues. V shed 5 bases and J 4 bases; nucleotides not matched to a gene: 12. CDR3 amino acids: CASSLRTSGIQIYNEQFF. The CDR3 DNA sequence: TGTGCCAGCAGTCTGCGGACTAGCGGGATCCAAATTTACAATGAGCAGTTCTTC.